The 2 T cell receptor beta chains given below trace back to one sample, sequenced in a study of read filtering for tumor transcriptome and immune sequencing. The library was built from roughly 400 ng RNA with molecular barcoded adaptors for alpha/delta and beta/gamma chains. One entry per CDR3 protein results from TCRdb running MiXCR on the reads. The data contain about 86,000 distinct CDR3 sequences, about 12% of them singletons. Sequenced input: a population of CD138-negative cells sorted from bone marrow. These receptors were obtained from a donor at least 40 years old with multiple myeloma.

About this clonotype itself: This likely reflects a read error, since a far larger clone is one base away. The rearrangement links TRBV6-5 to TRBJ2-1, with TRBD2 identical over 14 bases. CDR3 length: 16 amino acids. Per germline, CDR1 MNHEY and CDR2 SVGAGI. The CDR3: CASSPGTSGRYNERFF. The CDR3 DNA reads as TGTGCCAGCAGCCCCGGGACTAGCGGGAGATACAATGAGCGGTTCTTC.

This clonotype came up many times. The chain has TRBV12-3 or TRBV12-4 and TRBJ1-2, with no clear D. With 3 bases removed from V and 1 base from J, the gap between germline ends came to 12 bases. The CDR3 is made up of 15 amino acids. The CDR3 reads CASSLSALINYGYTF. DNA of the CDR3: TGTGCCAGCAGTTTGTCGGCTCTTATTAACTATGGCTACACCTTC.